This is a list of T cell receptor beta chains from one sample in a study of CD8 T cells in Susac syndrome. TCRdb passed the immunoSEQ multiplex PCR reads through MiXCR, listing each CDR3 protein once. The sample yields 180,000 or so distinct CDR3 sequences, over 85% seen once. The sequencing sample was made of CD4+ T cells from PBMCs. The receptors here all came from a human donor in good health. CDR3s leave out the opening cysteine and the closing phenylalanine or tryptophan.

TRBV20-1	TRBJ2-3	SVSKVAGDTDTQY
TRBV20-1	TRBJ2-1	SARIAGGLYNEQF
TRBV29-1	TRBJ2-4	SANLAGEVDIQY
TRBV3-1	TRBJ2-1	ASSLTLLRGDVDEQF
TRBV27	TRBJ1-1	ASRTFTGTGAVAF
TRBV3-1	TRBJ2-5	ASSPGLAGGPQETQY
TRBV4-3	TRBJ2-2	ASSLTTGTGELF
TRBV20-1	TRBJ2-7	SASRVGGHEQY
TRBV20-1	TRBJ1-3	SANRVSGNTIY
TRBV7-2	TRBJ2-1	ASSLKVHNEQF
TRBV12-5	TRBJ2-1	ASGLADNEQF
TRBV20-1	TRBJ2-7	SAKDTGQY
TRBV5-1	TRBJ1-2	ASSLIPGDQYYT
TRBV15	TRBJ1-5	ATSREARGNQPQH
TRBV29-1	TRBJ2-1	SVHSSGRAEQF
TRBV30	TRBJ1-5	AWSKGSVRGNQPQH
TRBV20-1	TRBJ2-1	SARDTGVVNEQF
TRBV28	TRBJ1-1	ASSLQGAGNTEAF
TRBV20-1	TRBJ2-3	SATGSPGRRVDTQY
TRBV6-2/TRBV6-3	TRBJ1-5	ASRPPTRNSNQPQH
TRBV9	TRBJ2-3	ASSVGLAGDTQY
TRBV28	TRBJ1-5	ASISGNQPQH
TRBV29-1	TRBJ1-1	SVGTLGGIMNTEAF
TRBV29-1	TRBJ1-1	SVTRGFPMNTEAF
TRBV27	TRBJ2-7	ASTLRGQGYEQY
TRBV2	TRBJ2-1	ASTPGGADSYNEQF
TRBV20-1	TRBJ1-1	SAWGAGAMNTEAF
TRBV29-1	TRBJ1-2	SGGQADYGYT
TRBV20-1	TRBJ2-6	SAPLRNGANVLT
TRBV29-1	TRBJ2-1	SAVEQGRNGQF
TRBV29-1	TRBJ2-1	SVGLFNEQF
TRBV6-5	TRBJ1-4	ASRRNEKLF
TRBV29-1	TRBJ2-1	SVGVAGGYEQF
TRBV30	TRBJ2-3	AWRGLAVTDTQY
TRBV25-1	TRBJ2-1	ASSFRDPEQF
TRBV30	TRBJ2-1	AWSVRPASSYNEQF
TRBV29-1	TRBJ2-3	SVDGRNTDTQY
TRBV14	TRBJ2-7	ASSRSGRAHEQY
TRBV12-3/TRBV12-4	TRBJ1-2	ASSLFQSPNYGYT
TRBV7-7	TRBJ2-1	ASSPRTSGGENEQF
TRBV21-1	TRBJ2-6	ASSKGERPRLSGANVLT